The source of this TCR beta chain is a study of beta chain features in type 1 diabetes. Findings and caveats of the study: A moderate, significant TCRB CDR3 shortening appeared in type 1 diabetes across four CD4+ subsets.

To note about this clone: What it binds is not known.

This CDR3 has 12 amino acids. V was pared by 2 bases and J by 13 bases, with 15 bases between. Per germline, CDR1 SQVTM and CDR2 ANQGSEA. Expressed TCRB transcripts got sequenced, as all isolated RNA was reverse transcribed. Profiling relied on immunoSEQ multiplex PCR, and the TCRdb table lists in-frame clones only, not all of them. Of roughly 240,000 clones in the sample, about 23% were seen once. The rearrangement uses TRBV29-1 and TRBJ2-1, with D tentatively TRBD2 (6 bases). The receptor was isolated from a woman in her thirties with type 1 diabetes. The material sequenced was naive CD4+ T cells from blood. The CDR3: CSVERTGSLQFF. The CDR3 DNA follows: TGCAGCGTTGAAAGAACCGGGAGTTTACAGTTCTTC.